This T cell receptor (beta chain) appears in the sequencing data of a study of shared clonotypes between healthy human individuals. Whole-study context: CD8 memory received one plate per donor, CD8 naive two, CD4 memory three and CD4 naive three.

Study-wide results and limits: In this cohort, only blood was sampled, and tissue repertoires likely differ. A handful of donors shared around 5.2% of their naive CD4 clonotypes.

The CD4+ fraction was divided into a CD45RA+ naive subset and a CD45RA-negative memory subset. Generated by immunoSEQ multiplex PCR, the TCRdb table keeps only in-frame clones and is missing some. In the table there are 950,000 to 1,100,000 clones, 70% to 80% of which are singletons. For this clone: Its antigen is as yet unknown.

The sample was memory CD4+ T cells from PBMCs. Subset meaning: CD45RA-negative fraction. The source is a man between 18 and 35 years old in good health. Some clones in this sample may be carry-over from other donors' samples.

CDR3 bases: TGTGCCAGCAGTGGGGGGTCGTTCTCTGGAAACACCATATATTTT. Translating gives CASSGGSFSGNTIYF. The rearrangement links TRBV2 to TRBJ1-3, with D possibly being TRBD1 (5 bases). CDR3 length equals 15 residues. Trimming pared 4 bases from V and 0 bases from J, leaving 10 bases between. CDR1 is SNHLY, CDR2 FYNNEI, per germline. Filled out from reference TRBV2 and TRBJ1-3, the complete variable domain reads EPEVTQTPSHQVTQMGQEVILRCVPISNHLYFYWYRQILGQKVEFLVSFYNNEISEKSEIFDDQFSVERPDGSNFTLKIRSTKLEDSAMYFCASSGGSFSGNTIYFGEGSWLTVV.